The clone carrying this T cell receptor beta chain occurred once. Unique molecular identifiers were present on the cDNA, and a universal primer site came from template switching. TCRdb analysed the 5' RACE reads with MiXCR anew, one entry per CDR3 protein. This sample has more than 250,000 distinct CDR3 sequences, with 6.5% to 9.5% found just once. This sample was included in a study of identical twins. V was trimmed by 1 base and J by 8 bases, leaving 13 bases between them. This CDR3 has 14 residues. In germline, CDR1 is MNHNS, CDR2 SASEGT. These data are also associated with another study on yellow fever vaccine responses in identical twins.

V and J are TRBV6-1 and TRBJ2-3, with a weak D call TRBD1 (5 bases). This TCR derives from a woman between 18 and 29 years old in good health. Sequenced: memory (CD45RO+) T cells sorted from blood. The CDR3 spells CASSEVAGSGTQYF. In DNA form, the CDR3 reads TGTGCCAGCAGTGAAGTCGCAGGGTCCGGTACGCAGTATTTT.